These T cell receptor beta chains were read from a single sample in a study of beta chain features in type 1 diabetes. The table came from immunoSEQ multiplex PCR; TCRdb's copy has only in-frame clones and leaves some out. The sample carries over 600,000 clones, around 12% recorded once. Sequenced material: naive CD4+ T cells from blood. The receptors shown here come from a young man with type 1 diabetes. Both conserved end residues are part of each CDR3. Fields, in order: clone size, D gene, V gene, J gene, CDR3 DNA, CDR3 protein. The D gene is left open where the match is weak. Rows give clone size only sometimes, using once, few, many, or a class for an expanded clone.

>few|NA|TRBV5-6|TRBJ1-2
TGTGCCAGCAGCTTGGTGGGGGTCAGCTACACCTTC
CASSLVGVSYTF
>few|NA|TRBV9|TRBJ2-1
TGTGCCAGCAGCGCTCCTGGGACTCACCACTACAATGAGCAGTTCTTC
CASSAPGTHHYNEQFF
>NA|NA|TRBV19|TRBJ1-1
TGTGCCAGTAGCATCAGGATTTACACTGAAGCTTTCTTT
CASSIRIYTEAFF
>few|NA|TRBV7-9|TRBJ1-3
TGTGCCAGCAGTCCGTCTGTCCTGCTCTCTGGAAACACCATATATTTT
CASSPSVLLSGNTIYF
>few|NA|TRBV7-2|TRBJ2-1
TGTGCCAGCAGCTTCGATAGTTCCTACAATGAGCAGTTCTTC
CASSFDSSYNEQFF
>few|NA|TRBV7-6|TRBJ2-3
TGTGCCAGCAGCTTACGTAACAGGGGGGGAGTTACGCAGTATTTT
CASSLRNRGGVTQYF
>NA|NA|TRBV6-1|TRBJ1-5
TGTGCCAGCAGTGCCGACAGCAATCAGCCCCAGCATTTT
CASSADSNQPQHF
>NA|NA|TRBV7-6|TRBJ2-1
TGTGCCAGCAGCTTGGCTTTCAATGAGCAGTTCTTC
CASSLAFNEQFF
>NA|TRBD1|TRBV29-1|TRBJ2-3
TGCAGCGCGACGCGACAGGGGAGTACAGATACGCAGTATTTT
CSATRQGSTDTQYF
>few|NA|TRBV5-1|TRBJ2-7
TGCGCCAGCAGCTTGGCTTCGACAGGCCCTCCCTACGAGCAGTACTTC
CASSLASTGPPYEQYF
>NA|NA|TRBV9|TRBJ2-3
TGTGCCAGCAGCCCCCGGGACCGTCCCACAGATACGCAGTATTTT
CASSPRDRPTDTQYF
>few|TRBD2|TRBV4-2|TRBJ2-3
TGTGCCAGCAGCCAAGAGGGAGCGGGGGGCGACTTCGGCACAGATACGCAGTATTTT
CASSQEGAGGDFGTDTQYF
>NA|TRBD2|TRBV4-3|TRBJ2-2
TGCGCCAGCAGCCAAGAACTACTAGCGGGAGCGAACACCGGGGAGCTGTTTTTT
CASSQELLAGANTGELFF
>NA|NA|TRBV2|TRBJ1-2
TGTGCCAGCAGTGGGGGCCGACCGGACTATGGCTACACCTTC
CASSGGRPDYGYTF
>few|TRBD2|TRBV28|TRBJ2-2
TGTGCCAGCAGTTCGGGGGGTAGCGGAGGTAGAACCGGGGAGCTGTTTTTT
CASSSGGSGGRTGELFF
>few|TRBD1|TRBV18|TRBJ2-1
TGTGCCAGCTCCCCCATCTCGGGGACAGGTTTCAATGAGCAGTTCTTC
CASSPISGTGFNEQFF
>few|NA|TRBV2|TRBJ2-7
TGTGCCAGCTATTCAGGCGAGCAGTACTTC
CASYSGEQYF
>few|TRBD2|TRBV9|TRBJ2-2
TGTGCCAGCAGCGTAGACCCGGGGGGGAACACCGGGGAGCTGTTTTTT
CASSVDPGGNTGELFF
>few|TRBD1|TRBV9|TRBJ1-6
TGTGCCAGCAGCTCCCAGGGACAGGGAAGTTCACCCCTCCACTTT
CASSSQGQGSSPLHF
>NA|TRBD1|TRBV28|TRBJ2-7
TGTGCCACCCCTCCGGGACAGGGGGACGAGCAGTACTTC
CATPPGQGDEQYF
>few|NA|TRBV5-4|TRBJ2-2
TGTGCCAGCAGCTTGCAACCCAGGGGAGTCGCCGGGGAGCTGTTTTTT
CASSLQPRGVAGELFF
>few|NA|TRBV29-1|TRBJ1-1
TGCAGCGCCTGTTCGGTGGGGGGGACTGAAGCTTTCTTT
CSACSVGGTEAFF